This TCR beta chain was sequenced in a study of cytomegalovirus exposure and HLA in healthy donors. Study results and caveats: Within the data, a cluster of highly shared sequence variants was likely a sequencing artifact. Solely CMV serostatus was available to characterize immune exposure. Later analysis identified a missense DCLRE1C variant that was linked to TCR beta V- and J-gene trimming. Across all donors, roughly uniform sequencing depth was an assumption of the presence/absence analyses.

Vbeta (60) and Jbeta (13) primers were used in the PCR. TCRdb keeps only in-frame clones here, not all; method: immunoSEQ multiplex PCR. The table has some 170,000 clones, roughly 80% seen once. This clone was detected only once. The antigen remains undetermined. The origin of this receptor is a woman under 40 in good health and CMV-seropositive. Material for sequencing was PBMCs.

The CDR3 DNA sequence: TGTGCCAGCAGCTTGCCAGGGGCGAATCAGCCCCAGCATTTT. As protein: CASSLPGANQPQHF. This rearrangement joins TRBV5-6 to TRBJ1-5; TRBD1 might be the D (6 bases). V was trimmed by 1 base and J by 4 bases, leaving 9 bases between them. The CDR3 extends over 14 amino acids. Germline V gene sequence: CDR1 SGHDT, CDR2 YYEEEE. Together with reference TRBV5-6 and TRBJ1-5, the CDR3 gives the full variable domain: DAGVTQSPTHLIKTRGQQVTLRCSPKSGHDTVSWYQQALGQGPQFIFQYYEEEERQRGNFPDRFSGHQFPNYSSELNVNALLLGDSALYLCASSLPGANQPQHFGDGTRLSIL.